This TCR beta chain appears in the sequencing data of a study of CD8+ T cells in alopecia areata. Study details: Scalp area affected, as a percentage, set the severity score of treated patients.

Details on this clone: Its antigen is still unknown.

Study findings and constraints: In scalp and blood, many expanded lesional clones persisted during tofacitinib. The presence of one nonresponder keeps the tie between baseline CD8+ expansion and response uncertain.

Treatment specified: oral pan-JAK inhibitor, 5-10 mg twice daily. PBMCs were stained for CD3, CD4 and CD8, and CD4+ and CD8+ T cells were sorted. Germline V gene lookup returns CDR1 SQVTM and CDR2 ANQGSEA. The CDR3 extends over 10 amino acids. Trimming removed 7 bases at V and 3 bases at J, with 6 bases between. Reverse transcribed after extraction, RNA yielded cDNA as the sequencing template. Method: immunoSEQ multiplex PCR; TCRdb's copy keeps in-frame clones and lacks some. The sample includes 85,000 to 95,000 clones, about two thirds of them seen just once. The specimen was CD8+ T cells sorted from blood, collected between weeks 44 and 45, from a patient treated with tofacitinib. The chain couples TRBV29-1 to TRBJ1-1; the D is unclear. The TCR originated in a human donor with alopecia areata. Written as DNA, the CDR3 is TGCAGCGCTAGAGACACTGAAGCTTTCTTT. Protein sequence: CSARDTEAFF.